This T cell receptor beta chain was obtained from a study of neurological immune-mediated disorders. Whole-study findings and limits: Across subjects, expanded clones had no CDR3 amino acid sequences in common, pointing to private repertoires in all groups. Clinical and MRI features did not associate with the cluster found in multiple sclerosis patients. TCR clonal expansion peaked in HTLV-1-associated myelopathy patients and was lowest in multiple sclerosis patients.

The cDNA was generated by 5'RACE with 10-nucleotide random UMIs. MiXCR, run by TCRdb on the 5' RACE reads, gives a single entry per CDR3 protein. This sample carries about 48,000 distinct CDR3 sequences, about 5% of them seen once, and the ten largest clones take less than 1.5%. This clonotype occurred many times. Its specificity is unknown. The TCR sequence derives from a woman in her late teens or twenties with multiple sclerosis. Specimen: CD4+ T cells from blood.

CDR3 amino acids: CASSHYGVARGYGYTF. The DNA of the CDR3 is TGTGCCAGCAGTCACTATGGAGTTGCGCGGGGCTATGGCTACACCTTC. The chain uses TRBV6-5 and TRBJ1-2; D is unresolved. Germline V gives CDR1 MNHEY, CDR2 SVGAGI. V lost 5 bases and J lost 4, with 20 bases in between. This CDR3 has 16 residues.